Below, 26 T cell receptor beta chains from the same sample are listed, as sequenced in a study of CD4+ T cells in melanoma. Profiling relied on immunoSEQ multiplex PCR, and the TCRdb table lists in-frame clones only, not all of them. The table shows roughly 110,000 clones, with 80% to 95% occurring only once. Sequencing was performed on peripheral blood. All receptors derive from a human donor with melanoma.

The rearrangement uses TRBV7-7 and TRBJ1-3; D might be TRBD1 (6 bases). The V end lost 5 bases, the J end lost 2 bases, and 16 bases lay between the germline ends. The CDR3 has 16 amino acids. Looked up from germline, CDR1 is SSHAT and CDR2 is FNYEAQ (reference sequence). CDR3 region: CASSDTGSGAGNTIYF. The CDR3 DNA is TGTGCCAGCAGCGATACAGGGTCGGGCGCTGGAAACACCATATATTTT.

The CDR3 loop is CASRISRNTEAFF. The CDR3, as DNA: TGCGCCAGCAGGATCAGTAGAAACACTGAAGCTTTCTTT. The chain couples TRBV5-1 to TRBJ1-1, with unresolved D. Per germline, CDR1 SGHRS and CDR2 YFSETQ. The CDR3 has 13 amino acids. V lost 5 bases and J 2 bases, leaving 10 bases between the germline ends.

The chain is built from TRBV5-1 and TRBJ2-1; D unresolved. Deletions cut 0 bases from V and 7 bases from J, with 2 bases between. CDR3 length: 11 residues. CDR1 and CDR2 (germline): SGHRS, YFSETQ. The CDR3 nucleotides read TGCGCCAGCAGCTTGGGAAATGAGCAGTTCTTC. This gives the protein CASSLGNEQFF.

This clone was recorded once. The V and J genes are TRBV5-4 and TRBJ2-5, with TRBD2 matching over 10 bases. V shed 0 bases and J 5 bases; nucleotides not matched to a gene: 7. From germline, CDR1 is SGHNT and CDR2 YYREEE (reference sequence). This CDR3 has 16 amino acids. Here the CDR3 reads CASSLVGLAPRETQYF. Here the CDR3 DNA reads TGTGCCAGCAGCTTGGTGGGACTAGCGCCGAGGGAGACCCAGTACTTC.

DNA for the CDR3: TGTGCCAGCTCGCCGGACAGGCCTAGCAATCAGCCCCAGCATTTT. Protein sequence: CASSPDRPSNQPQHF. The chain carries TRBV18 and TRBJ1-5; 7 bases are a match to TRBD1. The CDR3 spans 15 residues. Germline lookup yields CDR1 KGHSH and CDR2 LQKENI. V lost 6 bases, J lost 0 bases, and 5 bases stayed unmatched. The full variable domain, in which reference TRBV18 and TRBJ1-5 provide the parts outside the CDR3, is NAGVMQNPRHLVRRRGQEARLRCSPMKGHSHVYWYRQLPEEGLKFMVYLQKENIIDESGMPKERFSAEFPKEGPSILRIQQVVRGDSAAYFCASSPDRPSNQPQHFGDGTRLSIL.

The V call is TRBV5-1, the J call TRBJ2-3; the match to TRBD2 covers 10 bases. Germline CDR1 SGHRS, CDR2 YFSETQ. The CDR3 totals 15 residues. Unmatched junction bases numbered 3, after V lost 2 bases and J lost 3 bases. Here the CDR3 DNA reads TGCGCCAGCAGCTTACTAGCGGGGCATACAGATACGCAGTATTTT. This codes for CASSLLAGHTDTQYF.

The chain carries TRBV6-1 and TRBJ1-5, with a weak D call TRBD1 (5 bases). In germline, CDR1 is MNHNS, CDR2 SASEGT. The CDR3 contains 14 residues. The V end was cut by 7 bases, the J end by 5 bases, with 15 bases between. DNA of the CDR3: TGTGCCAGCACCGGGGCCAACGGGGATCAGCCCCAGCATTTT. This codes for CASTGANGDQPQHF.

The chain links TRBV5-4 to TRBJ1-1; D remains ambiguous. V dropped 4 bases and J dropped 1 base, with 14 bases sitting between them. There are 15 residues in the CDR3. Germline V gene lookup returns CDR1 SGHNT and CDR2 YYREEE (reference sequence). The CDR3 DNA sequence: TGTGCCAGCAGCCCGGCCCCAGGTGGGAACACTGAAGCTTTCTTT. Protein product: CASSPAPGGNTEAFF.

The J gene is TRBJ1-5, the V gene TRBV18; D not certain. The CDR3 extends over 16 amino acids. The V end lost 1 base, the J end lost 2 bases, and 12 bases lay between the germline ends. Germline V gives CDR1 KGHSH, CDR2 LQKENI. The CDR3 is CASSPLPDQRNQPQHF. For the CDR3, the DNA is TGTGCCAGCTCACCACTCCCAGATCAGCGCAATCAGCCCCAGCATTTT.

The chain recombines TRBV7-3 with TRBJ2-2; TRBD1 aligns across 8 bases. This CDR3 spans 17 amino acids. CDR1 and CDR2 (germline): SGHTA, FQGTGA. The V and J ends lost 0 bases and 7 bases, in that order; junction bases with no gene match: 10. The CDR3, as DNA: TGTGCCAGCAGCTTAACCGCGACAGGGGTGATAAACGGGGAGCTGTTTTTT. Translated, it gives CASSLTATGVINGELFF.

V is TRBV6-5 and J is TRBJ2-7; D uncertain. The CDR3 is made up of 11 amino acids. V was cut by 0 bases and J by 6 bases, with 3 bases left in between. Germline CDR1 reads MNHEY; CDR2 reads SVGAGI. The CDR3 bases are TGTGCCAGCAGTTACTCGGGCGAGCAGTACTTC. This encodes CASSYSGEQYF.

The V gene is TRBV5-1, the J gene TRBJ2-7; D might be TRBD2 (5 bases). This CDR3 has 14 residues. The V end lost 6 bases, the J end lost 2 bases, and 15 bases lay between the germline ends. Germline loops: CDR1 SGHRS, CDR2 YFSETQ. CDR3 DNA sequence: TGCGCCAGCATGGTAGATTACGGGACCTACGAGCAGTACTTC. It specifies CASMVDYGTYEQYF.

The chain links TRBV6-6 to TRBJ2-7; 8 nucleotides line up with TRBD1. The CDR3 consists of 14 residues. In germline, CDR1 is MNHNY, CDR2 SVGAGI (reference sequence). After removal of 10 bases from V and 2 bases from J, the junction contained 10 bases not matched to a gene. CDR3 sequence: CATSRDRNAYEQYF. As DNA, the CDR3 is TGTGCCACCTCACGGGACAGGAACGCCTACGAGCAGTACTTC.

The V gene is TRBV7-2, the J gene TRBJ2-1; D not certain. The CDR3 is made up of 12 amino acids. The germline V and J ends were trimmed by 4 bases and 6 bases, with 7 bases remaining between them. Germline V lookup: CDR1 SGHTA, CDR2 FQGNSA. In nucleotides, the CDR3 is TGTGCCAGCAGCTGGTTTGTCAATGAGCAGTTCTTC. This gives the protein CASSWFVNEQFF.

The chain uses TRBV7-3 and TRBJ2-1; 10 bases are shared with TRBD2. CDR1 and CDR2 from the germline V gene are SGHTA and FQGTGA. The CDR3 spans 17 residues. V lost 6 bases, J lost 0 bases, and 8 bases stayed unmatched. The CDR3 DNA reads TGTGCCAGCAGTTCGCGAGGACTAGCGGACTCCTACAATGAGCAGTTCTTC. Translation: CASSSRGLADSYNEQFF.

This clone appeared a single time. The chain joins TRBV20-1 to TRBJ2-7; TRBD2 might be the D (5 bases). Germline V gene data show CDR1 as DFQATT and CDR2 as SNEGSKA (reference sequence). This CDR3 is built from 10 residues. V shed 3 bases and J shed 5 bases, with 5 bases lying between them. This chain's CDR3 is CSASGNEQYF. The CDR3 DNA reads TGCAGTGCTAGCGGGAACGAGCAGTACTTC.

V usage is TRBV7-9 and J usage is TRBJ2-5; D call uncertain. The CDR3 is made up of 16 amino acids. V dropped 0 bases and J dropped 1 base, with 12 bases sitting between them. The germline V gene encodes CDR1 SEHNR and CDR2 FQNEAQ (reference sequence). The CDR3 DNA sequence: TGTGCCAGCAGCTTAGCGGCTGGACGGTTCCAAGAGACCCAGTACTTC. This translates into CASSLAAGRFQETQYF.

The chain is built from TRBV5-1 and TRBJ2-1, with 9 bases fitting TRBD2. Germline trimming cut 5 bases from V and 5 bases from J; bases unmatched to any gene: 8. The CDR3 spans 15 residues. Germline CDR1 SGHRS, CDR2 YFSETQ. CDR3 bases: TGCGCCAGCAGACGACTCGCGGGGGGGGACAATGAGCAGTTCTTC. Translated: CASRRLAGGDNEQFF.

V is TRBV4-3 and J is TRBJ2-7, with 8 bases lining up with TRBD1. This CDR3 is 16 amino acids long. The germline CDR1 and CDR2 sequences are LGHNA and YSLEER. J was trimmed by 3 bases and V by 0 bases; bases with no gene match: 7. The CDR3 reads CASSQDTTGVVYEQYF. The CDR3 nucleotides are TGCGCCAGCAGCCAAGATACGACAGGGGTAGTCTACGAGCAGTACTTC.

The chain links TRBV15 to TRBJ2-1; tentatively, D is TRBD2 (6 bases). Germline V lookup: CDR1 LNHNV, CDR2 YYDKDF (reference sequence). The CDR3 has 14 amino acids. The V end was cut by 8 bases, the J end by 6 bases, with 17 bases between. The CDR3 bases are TGTGCCACCGGACTGGGCGGGGACTCCAATGAGCAGTTCTTC. Translated, it gives CATGLGGDSNEQFF.

The chain joins TRBV19 to TRBJ2-2; 11 nucleotides align to TRBD2. Germline V gives CDR1 LNHDA, CDR2 SQIVND (reference sequence). J was trimmed by 8 bases and V by 4 bases; bases with no gene match: 3. The CDR3 extends over 14 amino acids. The CDR3 region is CASSTWTSGGELFF. The CDR3 DNA reads as TGTGCCAGTAGTACGTGGACTAGCGGGGGGGAGCTGTTTTTT.

The table lists this clone with a count of one. The rearrangement uses TRBV7-2 and TRBJ2-2; D is ambiguous. The V gene lost 2 bases and the J gene lost 7 bases, with 8 bases spanning the gap. Germline values: CDR1 SGHTA, CDR2 FQGNSA. This CDR3 comprises 13 residues. The CDR3 DNA reads as TGTGCCAGCAGCTTATGGGGAATCGGGGAGCTGTTTTTT. Translation gives CASSLWGIGELFF.

The chain joins TRBV7-6 to TRBJ1-2, with 12 bases aligning to TRBD1. This CDR3 contains 14 residues. The V gene's germline CDR1 is SGHVS and CDR2 FNYEAQ. After removal of 5 bases from V and 7 bases from J, the junction contained 5 bases not matched to a gene. The CDR3 DNA reads TGTGCCAGCAGCACTAGGGACAGGGGGCTTGGCTACACCTTC. Its translation is CASSTRDRGLGYTF.

The rearrangement uses TRBV30 and TRBJ1-6, with 9 bases aligning to TRBD1. The length of the CDR3 is 13 residues. Germline CDR1 GTSNPN, CDR2 SVGIG (reference sequence). The J segment lost 10 bases and the V segment lost 5 bases, leaving 6 bases of the junction unmatched. For the CDR3, the DNA is TGTGCCTGGGACGGACAGGGGCTCTCACCCCTCCACTTT. Its protein product is CAWDGQGLSPLHF.

This sequence joins TRBV5-1 and TRBJ2-7, with D uncertain. Trimming removed 4 bases at V and 0 bases at J, with 11 bases between. Per the germline V gene, CDR1 is SGHRS and CDR2 is YFSETQ. This CDR3 has 14 amino acids. The CDR3 is CASSPLLSSYEQYF. In nucleotides, the CDR3 is TGCGCCAGCAGCCCGCTCCTGAGCTCCTACGAGCAGTACTTC. Using reference TRBV5-1 and TRBJ2-7 for the parts outside the CDR3, the full variable domain is KAGVTQTPRYLIKTRGQQVTLSCSPISGHRSVSWYQQTPGQGLQFLFEYFSETQRNKGNFPGRFSGRQFSNSRSEMNVSTLELGDSALYLCASSPLLSSYEQYFGPGTRLTVT.

The V gene is TRBV18, the J gene TRBJ1-4; D not resolved. Germline lookup yields CDR1 KGHSH and CDR2 LQKENI. The CDR3 is made up of 13 amino acids. The V and J ends lost 3 bases and 8 bases respectively, with 10 bases between them. For the CDR3, the DNA is TGTGCCAGCTCACCTGGCGTTGGGGAAAAACTGTTTTTT. This gives the protein CASSPGVGEKLFF.